At least ten counts were recorded for the clone carrying this TCR beta chain. Looked up from germline, CDR1 is SGHTA and CDR2 is FQGNSA. The V gene lost 7 bases and the J gene lost 7 bases, with 20 bases spanning the gap. CDR3 length: 15 residues. The data originate from a study of T cells in Graves' hyperthyroidism and ophthalmopathy. It was RNA transcripts that yielded the amplified TCR beta CDR3 regions. HTBI primers were the set used in a first-round RT-PCR of the TCR CDR3. TCRdb redid the calling of the multiplex PCR reads with MiXCR, one entry per CDR3 protein. This table has 450,000 to 600,000 distinct CDR3 sequences, roughly 15% appearing once.

The TCR was taken from a woman between 35 and 50 years old with Graves' hyperthyroidism. The chain carries TRBV7-2 and TRBJ2-1, with D maybe TRBD2 (5 bases). Sample: blood. The CDR3 sequence: CASNSARALDNEQFF. The DNA for the CDR3 is TGTGCCAGCAACTCCGCGCGGGCGTTGGATAATGAGCAGTTCTTC.